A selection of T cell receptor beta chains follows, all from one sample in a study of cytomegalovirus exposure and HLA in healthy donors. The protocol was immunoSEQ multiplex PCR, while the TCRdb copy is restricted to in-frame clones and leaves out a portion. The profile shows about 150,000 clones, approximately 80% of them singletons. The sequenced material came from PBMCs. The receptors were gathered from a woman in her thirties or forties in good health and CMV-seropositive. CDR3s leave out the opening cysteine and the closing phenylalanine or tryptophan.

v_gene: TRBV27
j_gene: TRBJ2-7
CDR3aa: ASSLGLAVGYEQY

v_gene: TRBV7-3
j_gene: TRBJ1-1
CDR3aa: ASSPNMNTEAF

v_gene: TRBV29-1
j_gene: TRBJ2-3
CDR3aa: SVELGADTQY

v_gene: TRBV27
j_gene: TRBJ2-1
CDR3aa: ASRAGQGNEQF

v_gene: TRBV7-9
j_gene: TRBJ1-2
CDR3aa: ASSLEALR

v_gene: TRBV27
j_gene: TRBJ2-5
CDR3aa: ASSPDRGFGTQY

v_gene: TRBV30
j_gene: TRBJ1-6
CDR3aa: AWMRETGDSPLH

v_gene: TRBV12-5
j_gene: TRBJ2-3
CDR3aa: ASGSTPDTQY

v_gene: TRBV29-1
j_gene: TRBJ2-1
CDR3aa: SLNEQF

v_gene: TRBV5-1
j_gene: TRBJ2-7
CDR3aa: ASRFGGRDQQY

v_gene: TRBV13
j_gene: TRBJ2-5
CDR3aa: ASSSARWGPGQETQY

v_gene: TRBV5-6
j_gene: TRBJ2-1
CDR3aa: ASNRLDSYNEQF

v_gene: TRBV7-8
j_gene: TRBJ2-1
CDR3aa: ALGGAGGLRNEQF

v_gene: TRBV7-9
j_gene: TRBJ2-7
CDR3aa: ASSLGDRELY

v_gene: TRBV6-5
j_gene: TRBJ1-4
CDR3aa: ASSDRRRGKLF

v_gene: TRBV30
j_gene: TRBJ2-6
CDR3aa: ACIGVSGANVLT

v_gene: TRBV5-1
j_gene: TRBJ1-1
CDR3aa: ASSLKWGGDTEAF

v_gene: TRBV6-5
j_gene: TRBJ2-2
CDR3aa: ASTPSPLARGELF

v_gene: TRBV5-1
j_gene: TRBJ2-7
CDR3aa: ASSSKHGLAGGKTSYEQY

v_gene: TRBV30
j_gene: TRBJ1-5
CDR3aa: AWSVSGNQPQH

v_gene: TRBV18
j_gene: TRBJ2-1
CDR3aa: ASSPSTSGSWSYNEQF

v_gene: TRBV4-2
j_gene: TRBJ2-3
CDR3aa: ASSQAALGADTQY

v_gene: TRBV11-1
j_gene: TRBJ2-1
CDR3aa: ASSLTSGRNNEQF

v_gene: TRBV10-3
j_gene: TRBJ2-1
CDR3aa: AISTGVLAYNEQF

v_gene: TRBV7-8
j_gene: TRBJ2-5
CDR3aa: ASSPIAGASRETQY

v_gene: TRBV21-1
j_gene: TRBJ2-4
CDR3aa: ASSKGWRAHPGYIQY

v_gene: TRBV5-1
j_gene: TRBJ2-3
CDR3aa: ASSKTSGVSTDTQY

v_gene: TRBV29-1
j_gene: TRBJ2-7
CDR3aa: SVGAGGSSYEQY

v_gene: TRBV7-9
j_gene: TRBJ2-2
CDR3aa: ASSFIGNTGELF

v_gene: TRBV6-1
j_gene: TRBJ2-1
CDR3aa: ASSDWGGASGANEQF

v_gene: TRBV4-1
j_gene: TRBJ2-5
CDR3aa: ASSQVVGSGGAGETQY

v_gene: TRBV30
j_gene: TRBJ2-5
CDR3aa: AWSNTGVWFQETQY

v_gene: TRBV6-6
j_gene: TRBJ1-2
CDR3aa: ASSYSGLGYGYT

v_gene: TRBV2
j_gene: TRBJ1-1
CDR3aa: ASSEAHTNTEAF

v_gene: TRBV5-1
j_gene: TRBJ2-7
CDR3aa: ASSLHHGLGNEQY

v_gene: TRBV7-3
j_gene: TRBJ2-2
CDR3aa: ASSHSVTSANTGELF

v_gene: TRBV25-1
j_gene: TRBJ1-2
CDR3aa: ASSPGQAYGYT

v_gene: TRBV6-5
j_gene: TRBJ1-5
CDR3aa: ASSGRENQPQH

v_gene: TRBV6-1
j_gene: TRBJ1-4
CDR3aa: ASSDPLNEKLF

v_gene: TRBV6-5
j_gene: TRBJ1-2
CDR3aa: ASRSRGRGRYGYT

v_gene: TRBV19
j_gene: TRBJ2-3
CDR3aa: ASSNRAGGISTDTQY